Here is one T cell receptor (beta chain) with its context. The data belong to a study of blood T cell repertoires in COVID-19. For the study at large: The origin of the acute and convalescent COVID-19 samples was the United States, Italy and Spain.

V lost 4 bases, J lost 7 bases, and 17 bases lay in between. Germline CDR1 reads SGHRS; CDR2 reads YFSETQ. This CDR3 spans 14 amino acids. Original data processing: Estimation of nucleated cell counts was performed using reference gene primer amplification. Clones were sequenced by immunoSEQ multiplex PCR, and TCRdb holds only the in-frame ones, with some missing. V, J and clone size were drawn from that table, and D and trimming were deduced from the DNA. Of 150,000 to 200,000 clones in the sample, approximately 90% were seen once. The chain uses TRBV5-1 and TRBJ1-2, with D possibly being TRBD1 (5 bases). The sequencing input was peripheral blood. The receptor comes from a man between 60 and 75 years old with acute or convalescent COVID-19. Here the CDR3 reads CASSQVSQGSGYTF. The CDR3 DNA reads as TGCGCCAGCAGCCAAGTTAGTCAGGGATCTGGCTACACCTTC.